Below, 16 T cell receptor beta chains from the same sample are listed, as sequenced in a study of OX40 agonist ivuxolimab in advanced cancers. Generated by immunoSEQ multiplex PCR, the TCRdb table keeps only in-frame clones and is missing some. In the table there are under 30,000 clones, around 83% of which are singletons. The material sequenced was CD4+ or CD8+ T cells sorted from blood, taken in a trial of the OX40 agonist ivuxolimab. The receptors were gathered from an adult with an advanced solid tumor such as melanoma, head and neck, liver or kidney cancer.

A word on this clone: Germline is not matched at one junction end, which may reflect a read error. The genes are TRBV7-7 and TRBJ2-7; the D gene could be TRBD1 or TRBD2 (5 bases each). Germline V gene data show CDR1 as SSHAT and CDR2 as FNYEAQ (reference sequence). This CDR3 region has 15 residues. CDR3 region: CASSIGDGGSYEQYF. The DNA of the CDR3 is TGTGCTAGCAGCATTGGGGACGGCGGGTCCTACGAGCAGTACTTC.

This chain connects TRBV6-6 to TRBJ2-3, with 12 bases aligning to TRBD2. CDR1 and CDR2 (germline): MNHNY, SVGAGI (reference sequence). There are 14 residues in the CDR3. V was pared by 6 bases and J by 4 bases, with 2 bases of the junction left unmatched. CDR3 sequence (DNA): TGTGCCAGCAGCCTAGCGGGGGGGCCAGATACGCAGTATTTT. Amino acids: CASSLAGGPDTQYF.

This clone was counted only a few times. This chain links TRBV5-1 with TRBJ2-7; possibly TRBD1 for D (7 bases). The ends were cut back, 1 base at V and 6 bases at J, with 14 bases in the middle. Germline V gene lookup returns CDR1 SGHRS and CDR2 YFSETQ. There are 14 residues in the CDR3. CDR3 DNA: TGCGCCAGCAGCTTGTTGGCCCAGGGGGGCGAGCAGTACTTC. It codes for CASSLLAQGGEQYF. The complete variable domain, with remaining parts taken from reference TRBV5-1 and TRBJ2-7, reads KAGVTQTPRYLIKTRGQQVTLSCSPISGHRSVSWYQQTPGQGLQFLFEYFSETQRNKGNFPGRFSGRQFSNSRSEMNVSTLELGDSALYLCASSLLAQGGEQYFGPGTRLTVT.

The gene calls are TRBV5-1 and TRBJ1-1; possible D gene TRBD1, 5 bases. CDR1 is SGHRS, CDR2 YFSETQ, per germline. The CDR3 spans 16 residues. Deletions cut 4 bases from V and 2 bases from J, with 18 bases between. DNA for the CDR3: TGCGCCAGCAGCCTTATACCGGGGGGATCCAACACTGAAGCTTTCTTT. It is translated as CASSLIPGGSNTEAFF.

The rearrangement links TRBV4-2 to TRBJ2-7, with 7 bases lining up with TRBD1. Germline CDR1 reads LGHNA; CDR2 reads YNFKEQ. The CDR3 is 14 amino acids. The V gene end was trimmed by 0 bases and the J gene end by 4 bases; junction bases not matched to a gene: 3. The CDR3 loop is CASSQEGRGYEQYF. CDR3 sequence (DNA): TGTGCCAGCAGCCAAGAGGGCAGGGGGTACGAGCAGTACTTC.

The J gene is TRBJ1-3, the V gene TRBV6-6, with D perhaps TRBD1 (5 bases). The CDR3 contains 13 residues. Germline assignment: CDR1 MNHNY and CDR2 SVGAGI (reference sequence). Trimming pared 7 bases from V and 4 bases from J, leaving 11 bases between. CDR3 loop: CASTHTGGNTIYF. The CDR3 DNA sequence: TGTGCCAGCACCCACACAGGCGGAAACACCATATATTTT.

This rearrangement joins TRBV6-9 to TRBJ1-3, with D unresolved. Germline V gives CDR1 MNHGY, CDR2 SVAAGI. Trimming pared 6 bases from V and 2 bases from J, leaving 11 bases between. The CDR3 is 14 residues long. Here the CDR3 reads CASRPGGPGNTIYF. In DNA, the CDR3 is TGTGCCAGCAGACCCGGTGGACCTGGAAACACCATATATTTT.

The chain couples TRBV5-1 to TRBJ1-5, with 12 bases fitting TRBD1. Unmatched junction bases numbered 10, after V lost 4 bases and J lost 8 bases. CDR3 length: 16 amino acids. CDR1 SGHRS and CDR2 YFSETQ come from the germline V gene. CDR3 region: CASSPGTGGLPEPQHF. The CDR3 DNA sequence: TGCGCCAGCAGCCCCGGGACAGGGGGCCTTCCGGAGCCCCAGCATTTT.

The CDR3 loop reads CASSLVTVGAQAYEQYF. For the CDR3, the DNA is TGTGCCAGCAGCTTAGTTACGGTGGGTGCGCAAGCCTACGAGCAGTACTTC. V usage is TRBV11-2 and J usage is TRBJ2-7; no definite D call. Trimming removed 1 base from V and 2 bases from J, with 18 bases in between. Germline V gene data show CDR1 as SGHAT and CDR2 as FQNNGV. This CDR3 has 17 residues.

This clone was found a few times. The rearrangement uses TRBV18 and TRBJ1-1; the D is unclear. The CDR3 covers 14 residues. Germline CDR1 and CDR2: KGHSH and LQKENI. V lost 2 bases, J lost 3 bases, and 10 bases lay in between. The CDR3 is CASSPTGKDTEAFF. Here the CDR3 DNA reads TGTGCCAGCTCACCAACCGGGAAAGACACTGAAGCTTTCTTT.

The rearrangement uses TRBV7-8 and TRBJ2-7; tentatively, D is TRBD2 (7 bases). V shed 5 bases and J shed 3 bases, with 20 bases lying between them. This CDR3 has 16 amino acids. CDR1 SGHVS and CDR2 FQNEAQ come from the germline V gene. The CDR3 region has the DNA TGTGCCAGCAGCCCCATGAGGGGGGCGGGAGTCTACGAGCAGTACTTC. It translates to CASSPMRGAGVYEQYF.

This clone was recorded a few times. The chain has TRBV10-3 and TRBJ1-6, with a possible D match to TRBD1 (5 bases). Germline V gives CDR1 ENHRY, CDR2 SYGVKD. V gave up 10 bases and J gave up 4 bases, with 14 bases separating them. CDR3 size: 14 residues. CDR3 in amino acids: CASHTGPYNSPLHF. CDR3 in DNA: TGTGCCAGCCACACGGGGCCGTATAATTCACCCCTCCACTTT.

V is TRBV5-1 and J is TRBJ2-6, with D uncertain. In germline, CDR1 is SGHRS, CDR2 YFSETQ. The ends were cut back, 1 base at V and 4 bases at J, with 18 bases in the middle. This CDR3 has 18 residues. CDR3 coding DNA: TGCGCCAGCAGCTTGTCGCCTGCGCCCGACTCCGGGGCCAACGTCCTGACTTTC. Protein product: CASSLSPAPDSGANVLTF. Full variable domain (remainder filled in from reference TRBV5-1 and TRBJ2-6): KAGVTQTPRYLIKTRGQQVTLSCSPISGHRSVSWYQQTPGQGLQFLFEYFSETQRNKGNFPGRFSGRQFSNSRSEMNVSTLELGDSALYLCASSLSPAPDSGANVLTFGAGSRLTVL.

This clone has a single count. This chain's CDR3 is CASSLGTGSYEQYF. Here the CDR3 DNA reads TGTGCCAGCAGCCTCGGGACAGGCTCCTACGAGCAGTACTTC. The V and J genes are TRBV9 and TRBJ2-7; 8 bases agree with TRBD1. The V and J ends lost 4 bases and 0 bases, in that order; junction bases with no gene match: 3. Germline assignment: CDR1 SGDLS and CDR2 YYNGEE. This CDR3 has 14 residues. Together with reference TRBV9 and TRBJ2-7, the CDR3 gives the full variable domain: DSGVTQTPKHLITATGQRVTLRCSPRSGDLSVYWYQQSLDQGLQFLIQYYNGEERAKGNILERFSAQQFPDLHSELNLSSLELGDSALYFCASSLGTGSYEQYFGPGTRLTVT.

This sequence joins TRBV4-3 and TRBJ1-4, with D uncertain. CDR3 size: 15 residues. V was pared by 0 bases and J by 8 bases, with 13 bases between. Germline CDR1 LGHNA, CDR2 YSLEER. The CDR3 nucleotides are TGCGCCAGCAGCCAAGAAACCAGGACGAGCGAAAAACTGTTTTTT. Protein: CASSQETRTSEKLFF.

The chain carries TRBV4-2 and TRBJ2-5; a weak D match, TRBD1 (5 bases). V lost 4 bases and J 5 bases, leaving 20 bases between the germline ends. This CDR3 has 16 amino acids. Germline assignment: CDR1 LGHNA and CDR2 YNFKEQ. The CDR3 region is CASSPKPQGLGETQYF. CDR3 nucleotide sequence: TGTGCCAGCAGCCCCAAGCCCCAGGGCTTAGGGGAGACCCAGTACTTC.